Below are 30 T cell receptor beta chains sequenced from a single sample in a study of shared clonotypes between healthy human individuals. Libraries were prepared by immunoSEQ multiplex PCR; TCRdb keeps only in-frame clonotypes and omits some of them. Of over a million clones listed, over 95% are singletons. The sequencing sample was made of naive CD4+ T cells sorted from blood. Noted subset: CD45RA+ positively selected. These receptors originate from a man aged 25 to 40 in good health.

The rearrangement uses TRBV30 and TRBJ2-1; D remains ambiguous. CDR3 size: 12 residues. Per germline, CDR1 GTSNPN and CDR2 SVGIG (reference sequence). With 2 bases removed from V and 3 bases from J, the gap between germline ends came to 5 bases. Written as DNA, the CDR3 is TGTGCCTGGAGTACCGACTACAATGAGCAGTTCTTC. Amino acid sequence: CAWSTDYNEQFF.

A few counts support this clone. Other nucleotide sequences from this sample produce the same CDR3. The chain has TRBV5-4 and TRBJ1-2; 10 nucleotides agree with TRBD1. Per the germline V gene, CDR1 is SGHNT and CDR2 is YYREEE (reference sequence). The CDR3 is 13 amino acids. V lost 4 bases to trimming and J lost 7 bases; unmatched junction nucleotides: 4. CDR3 nucleotides: TGTGCCAGCAGCGGGGACAGGGGTGGTGGCTACACCTTC. Translated: CASSGDRGGGYTF.

The CDR3 spells CASSQQVRGPETQYF. CDR3 sequence (DNA): TGTGCCAGCAGCCAGCAAGTTCGGGGGCCAGAGACCCAGTACTTC. J is TRBJ2-5 and V is TRBV7-2; D may match TRBD1 or TRBD2 (6 bases each). This CDR3 has 15 amino acids. V lost 5 bases and J 4 bases, leaving 17 bases between the germline ends. Germline CDR1 reads SGHTA; CDR2 reads FQGNSA.

The rearrangement uses TRBV5-1 and TRBJ2-3; D unclear. The V end was cut by 1 base, the J end by 5 bases, with 8 bases between. The CDR3 length is 13 residues. CDR1 and CDR2 (germline): SGHRS, YFSETQ. The chain's CDR3 is CASSLLSVDTQYF. DNA of the CDR3: TGCGCCAGCAGCTTGTTGAGTGTAGATACGCAGTATTTT. The full variable domain, its missing parts supplied by reference TRBV5-1 and TRBJ2-3, is KAGVTQTPRYLIKTRGQQVTLSCSPISGHRSVSWYQQTPGQGLQFLFEYFSETQRNKGNFPGRFSGRQFSNSRSEMNVSTLELGDSALYLCASSLLSVDTQYFGPGTRLTVL.

The chain carries TRBV6-5 and TRBJ1-2; TRBD1 matches 7 bases. The V gene end was trimmed by 6 bases and the J gene end by 3 bases; junction bases not matched to a gene: 10. Germline-derived CDR1 and CDR2 are MNHEY and SVGAGI. The length of the CDR3 is 15 residues. The CDR3 nucleotides are TGTGCCAGCAGACTTTATAGGGGGCTCTACTATGGCTACACCTTC. Amino acids: CASRLYRGLYYGYTF.

The chain uses TRBV5-6 and TRBJ2-3, with 7 bases aligning to TRBD2. Unmatched junction bases numbered 6, after V lost 4 bases and J lost 4 bases. Germline CDR1 reads SGHDT; CDR2 reads YYEEEE. The CDR3 loop spans 14 amino acids. The CDR3 DNA sequence: TGTGCCAGCAGCATTAGCGGGTCCTCAGATACGCAGTATTTT. Translated, it gives CASSISGSSDTQYF.

The rearrangement joins TRBV6-1 to TRBJ2-3; no definite D call. This CDR3 contains 14 residues. The V gene's germline CDR1 is MNHNS and CDR2 SASEGT. V was clipped by 6 bases and J by 4 bases, with 14 bases between them. CDR3 region: CASRPTIWADTQYF. In nucleotides, the CDR3 is TGTGCCAGCAGACCCACTATATGGGCAGATACGCAGTATTTT.

In this sample, this clone turned up once. The V gene is TRBV28, the J gene TRBJ1-2, with unresolved D. There are 13 residues in the CDR3. The germline CDR1 and CDR2 sequences are MDHEN and SYDVKM. V dropped 7 bases and J dropped 2 bases, with 11 bases sitting between them. CDR3 region: CASIMGGNYGYTF. As DNA, the CDR3 is TGTGCCAGCATTATGGGAGGCAACTATGGCTACACCTTC.

V usage is TRBV15 and J usage is TRBJ1-5; D call uncertain. With 6 bases removed from V and 1 base from J, the gap between germline ends came to 10 bases. Germline CDR1 reads LNHNV; CDR2 reads YYDKDF (reference sequence). The CDR3 is 14 amino acids. The CDR3 DNA is TGTGCCACCAGTTTTTGGTCGAGCAATCAGCCCCAGCATTTT. Translated, it gives CATSFWSSNQPQHF.

The chain employs TRBV7-6 and TRBJ2-2; 10 bases are a match to TRBD1. The CDR3 has 16 amino acids. In germline, CDR1 is SGHVS, CDR2 FNYEAQ. V shed 5 bases, J shed 2 bases, and the junction held 5 bases outside the gene matches. CDR3 sequence: CASSGGQGTNTGELFF. CDR3 coding DNA: TGTGCCAGCAGCGGGGGACAGGGGACTAACACCGGGGAGCTGTTTTTT.

V usage is TRBV5-1 and J usage is TRBJ2-1; D gene unclear. V was pared by 4 bases and J by 11 bases, with 10 bases between. Germline CDR1 and CDR2: SGHRS and YFSETQ. This CDR3 contains 11 residues. In DNA, the CDR3 is TGCGCCAGCAGCGACCTAGATCAGCAGTTCTTC. Its protein is CASSDLDQQFF.

This rearrangement joins TRBV27 to TRBJ2-1, with TRBD2 matching over 7 bases. V gave up 6 bases and J gave up 5 bases; unmatched junction bases: 19. The CDR3 loop spans 18 amino acids. CDR1 and CDR2 from the germline V gene are MNHEY and SMNVEV (reference sequence). CDR3 in amino acids: CASSRRDYQTATNNEQFF. CDR3 nucleotide sequence: TGTGCCAGCAGCCGCCGGGACTATCAAACCGCCACTAACAATGAGCAGTTCTTC.

The V gene is TRBV2, the J gene TRBJ2-2; D remains ambiguous. The germline V and J ends were trimmed by 2 bases and 6 bases, with 7 bases remaining between them. Germline V gives CDR1 SNHLY, CDR2 FYNNEI. This CDR3 contains 13 residues. The CDR3: CASSEIPAGELFF. Here the CDR3 DNA reads TGTGCCAGCAGTGAAATCCCCGCCGGGGAGCTGTTTTTT.

Worth noting for this clone: Within the sample, other DNA sequences also encode this same CDR3. The chain combines TRBV19 with TRBJ2-7; the D gene is possibly TRBD1 (5 bases). The germline V gene has CDR1 LNHDA and CDR2 SQIVND (reference sequence). Trimming removed 3 bases at V and 0 bases at J, with 9 bases between. This CDR3 is built from 14 residues. DNA for the CDR3: TGTGCCAGTAGTATTAGGGGCAGCTCCTACGAGCAGTACTTC. Encoded protein: CASSIRGSSYEQYF.

This clone came up once. The rearrangement joins TRBV13 to TRBJ2-1, with 10 bases aligning to TRBD2. Trimming took 5 bases from V and 4 from J; bases not matched to a gene: 14. Looked up from germline, CDR1 is PRHDT and CDR2 is FYEKMQ (reference sequence). The CDR3 spans 18 residues. The CDR3 DNA follows: TGTGCCAGCAGCACGAGGACTAGCGGAGCCCAGGGGTACAATGAGCAGTTCTTC. Protein: CASSTRTSGAQGYNEQFF.

This chain uses TRBV5-6 with TRBJ1-4; D might be TRBD1 (6 bases). Trimming removed 0 bases from V and 7 bases from J, with 10 bases in between. Germline-derived CDR1 and CDR2 are SGHDT and YYEEEE. The CDR3 sequence is 14 residues long. CDR3: CASSLGGGREKLFF. The CDR3 DNA reads as TGTGCCAGCAGCTTGGGTGGGGGGCGTGAAAAACTGTTTTTT.

The chain couples TRBV5-1 to TRBJ2-7; D is unclear. Germline CDR1 is SGHRS and CDR2 is YFSETQ. The CDR3 consists of 13 residues. V was pared by 3 bases and J by 3 bases, with 10 bases between. The CDR3 DNA follows: TGCGCCAGCAGCTCCCCACCTCTCTACGAGCAGTACTTC. It yields the protein CASSSPPLYEQYF.

CDR3 protein: CASSLDVLAGGGGANVLTF. In DNA, the CDR3 is TGTGCCAGCAGCTTAGATGTCCTAGCGGGAGGAGGTGGGGCCAACGTCCTGACTTTC. The genes are TRBV11-3 and TRBJ2-6; 11 bases map to TRBD2. The V gene end was trimmed by 0 bases and the J gene end by 3 bases; junction bases not matched to a gene: 7. Germline-derived CDR1 and CDR2 are SGHNT and YENEEA. The CDR3 has 19 amino acids. The whole variable domain, remainder taken from reference TRBV11-3 and TRBJ2-6, is EAGVVQSPRYKIIEKKQPVAFWCNPISGHNTLYWYLQNLGQGPELLIRYENEEAVDDSQLPKDRFSAERLKGVDSTLKIQPAELGDSAVYLCASSLDVLAGGGGANVLTFGAGSRLTVL.

V is TRBV5-1 and J is TRBJ2-5; D gene ambiguous. Germline assignment: CDR1 SGHRS and CDR2 YFSETQ. The germline V and J ends were trimmed by 3 bases and 4 bases, with 10 bases remaining between them. There are 13 residues in the CDR3. This chain's CDR3 is CASSSGSAETQYF. CDR3 bases: TGCGCCAGCAGCTCGGGCTCGGCAGAGACCCAGTACTTC.

The V call is TRBV5-4, the J call TRBJ2-7; D unclear. The CDR3 covers 12 residues. The germline gives CDR1 SGHNT, CDR2 YYREEE (reference sequence). Trimming took 2 bases from V and 6 from J, leaving 9 bases between them. CDR3 residues: CASSLRPSEQYF. Written as DNA, the CDR3 is TGTGCCAGCAGCTTAAGGCCCTCCGAGCAGTACTTC.

This clone was seen only once. V usage is TRBV7-2 and J usage is TRBJ2-7; 8 bases agree with TRBD2. The CDR3 consists of 14 residues. V dropped 5 bases and J dropped 4; count of bases not matched to a gene: 7. CDR1 SGHTA and CDR2 FQGNSA come from the germline V gene. CDR3 bases: TGTGCCAGCAGCCCGGGACTAGTGACTTACGAGCAGTACTTC. Translation gives CASSPGLVTYEQYF. The complete variable domain, with remaining parts taken from reference TRBV7-2 and TRBJ2-7, reads GAGVSQSPSNKVTEKGKDVELRCDPISGHTALYWYRQSLGQGLEFLIYFQGNSAPDKSGLPSDRFSAERTGGSVSTLTIQRTQQEDSAVYLCASSPGLVTYEQYFGPGTRLTVT.

The chain recombines TRBV10-3 with TRBJ1-1; no reliable D call. CDR1 is ENHRY and CDR2 is SYGVKD in the germline V gene. The germline V and J ends were trimmed by 4 bases and 0 bases, with 6 bases remaining between them. This CDR3 contains 13 residues. The CDR3 nucleotides are TGTGCCATCAGTGCAGAACTGAACACTGAAGCTTTCTTT. Translating it yields CAISAELNTEAFF.

The chain employs TRBV14 and TRBJ2-1; 10 nucleotides agree with TRBD1. The CDR3 has 17 amino acids. V was pared by 2 bases and J by 6 bases, with 10 bases of the junction left unmatched. Germline V gene lookup returns CDR1 SGHDN and CDR2 FVKESK. CDR3 DNA sequence: TGTGCCAGCAGCCAACCTAATGCCGGGACAGGGGTCAATGAGCAGTTCTTC. It codes for CASSQPNAGTGVNEQFF.

To note about this clone: Other DNA sequences in the same sample also yield this CDR3. The CDR3 nucleotides are TGTGCCAGCAGTTACTCTACAGGAGGTTCCTACGAGCAGTACTTC. The encoded protein is CASSYSTGGSYEQYF. The rearrangement links TRBV6-5 to TRBJ2-7; the D call may be TRBD1 or TRBD2 (5 bases each). CDR1 MNHEY and CDR2 SVGAGI come from the germline V gene. This CDR3 region has 15 residues. The V and J ends lost 0 bases and 1 base respectively, with 10 bases between them.

The gene calls are TRBV27 and TRBJ2-7; TRBD2 matches at 10 bases. This CDR3 comprises 16 residues. With V trimmed by 6 bases and J by 0 bases, 8 bases remained unmatched. Germline V CDR1 and CDR2: MNHEY, SMNVEV (reference sequence). CDR3 in DNA: TGTGCCAGCAGACAAGGACTAGCGGATAGCTCCTACGAGCAGTACTTC. Encoded protein: CASRQGLADSSYEQYF.

The CDR3 loop reads CASSLAIADNEQFF. CDR3 DNA sequence: TGTGCCAGCAGCTTAGCAATAGCGGACAATGAGCAGTTCTTC. This chain uses TRBV7-6 with TRBJ2-1; D possibly corresponds to TRBD2 (6 bases). Germline assignment: CDR1 SGHVS and CDR2 FNYEAQ. The CDR3 sequence is 14 residues long. V was shortened by 0 bases and J by 5 bases, with 8 bases between the two germline ends.

This sequence joins TRBV5-1 and TRBJ1-1; maybe TRBD1 (5 bases). This CDR3 contains 17 residues. The V end was cut by 0 bases, the J end by 0 bases, with 15 bases between. From germline, CDR1 is SGHRS and CDR2 YFSETQ. CDR3 protein: CASSLAWAGRMNTEAFF. The CDR3 coding sequence is TGCGCCAGCAGCTTGGCCTGGGCAGGGCGCATGAACACTGAAGCTTTCTTT.

This rearrangement joins TRBV4-1 to TRBJ1-4, with D unresolved. The V gene lost 4 bases and the J gene lost 4 bases, with 10 bases spanning the gap. Germline V gives CDR1 MGHRA, CDR2 YSYEKL. CDR3 size: 14 residues. Here the CDR3 DNA reads TGCGCCAGCAGCCCCCAGTGGTATAATGAAAAACTGTTTTTT. Translation gives CASSPQWYNEKLFF.

This sequence joins TRBV5-1 and TRBJ2-7; tentative D call: TRBD1 (6 bases). Germline V gene sequence: CDR1 SGHRS, CDR2 YFSETQ. This CDR3 spans 14 amino acids. Trimming shortened V by 0 bases and J by 2 bases, and 9 bases separated the two germline ends. In nucleotides, the CDR3 is TGCGCCAGCAGCTTGGGAGGACAGCCCTACGAGCAGTACTTC. Residues: CASSLGGQPYEQYF.

The V and J genes are TRBV7-9 and TRBJ2-3, with 12 nucleotides matching TRBD2. The germline CDR1 and CDR2 sequences are SEHNR and FQNEAQ (reference sequence). V lost 4 bases, J lost 5 bases, and 7 bases stayed unmatched. CDR3 length: 16 amino acids. CDR3 sequence: CASSSTSGSEKDTQYF. The CDR3 bases are TGTGCCAGCAGCTCGACTAGCGGGAGTGAGAAAGATACGCAGTATTTT.